This is a list of T cell receptor beta chains from one sample in a study of shared clonotypes between healthy human individuals. Generated by immunoSEQ multiplex PCR, the TCRdb table keeps only in-frame clones and is missing some. The sample shows around 2,000,000 clones, approximately 94% of them seen only once. What was sequenced was naive CD8+ T cells sorted from blood. These receptors all stem from a man between 18 and 29 years old in good health. CDR3s include the opening cysteine and the closing phenylalanine or tryptophan. The order of the fields is D gene, V gene, J gene, clone size, CDR3 DNA, CDR3 protein. D genes are given only for firm matches. Size is stated for part of the rows, as once, few or many counts, or as a class when the clone is expanded.

d_gene: TRBD2
v_gene: TRBV4-1
j_gene: TRBJ2-7
abundance: -
CDR3nt: TGCGCCAGCAGCCAAGTCGTCCACGTCGGGGGGGCCTACGAGCAGTACTTC
CDR3aa: CASSQVVHVGGAYEQYF

d_gene: -
v_gene: TRBV11-1
j_gene: TRBJ1-1
abundance: -
CDR3nt: TGTGCCAGCAGCCCCTTTACAGAGGACACTGAAGCTTTCTTT
CDR3aa: CASSPFTEDTEAFF

d_gene: -
v_gene: TRBV6-1
j_gene: TRBJ2-5
abundance: once
CDR3nt: TGTGCCAGCAGTGCCTTCCAAGAGACCCAGTACTTC
CDR3aa: CASSAFQETQYF

d_gene: -
v_gene: TRBV28
j_gene: TRBJ1-2
abundance: -
CDR3nt: TGTGCCAGCAGTCCAGTTGCGCGAGGGGTCGACTATGGCTACACCTTC
CDR3aa: CASSPVARGVDYGYTF

d_gene: -
v_gene: TRBV19
j_gene: TRBJ1-2
abundance: -
CDR3nt: TGTGCCAGTATTGGCGTGCAGGGCTATGGCTACACCTTC
CDR3aa: CASIGVQGYGYTF

d_gene: TRBD1
v_gene: TRBV7-9
j_gene: TRBJ2-7
abundance: -
CDR3nt: TGTGCCAGCAGCCTGGGACAGGGTGGTATCTACGAGCAGTACTTC
CDR3aa: CASSLGQGGIYEQYF

d_gene: -
v_gene: TRBV12-5
j_gene: TRBJ2-7
abundance: -
CDR3nt: TGTGCTAGTGATATTCTTAAGACAGGAAAGAAGCAGTACTTC
CDR3aa: CASDILKTGKKQYF

d_gene: TRBD2
v_gene: TRBV9
j_gene: TRBJ2-1
abundance: once
CDR3nt: TGTGCCAGCAGCGTACCATCGTCGGGACTAGCGGAATACAATGAGCAGTTCTTC
CDR3aa: CASSVPSSGLAEYNEQFF

d_gene: -
v_gene: TRBV2
j_gene: TRBJ1-2
abundance: -
CDR3nt: TGTGCCAGCAGTGATCAGAGAGGACTTGCCCGACGAGAGTATGGCTACACCTTC
CDR3aa: CASSDQRGLARREYGYTF

d_gene: TRBD1
v_gene: TRBV15
j_gene: TRBJ1-4
abundance: once
CDR3nt: TGTGCCTCCCGGGACAGGGGAAATGAAAAACTGTTTTTT
CDR3aa: CASRDRGNEKLFF

d_gene: -
v_gene: TRBV6-4
j_gene: TRBJ2-7
abundance: -
CDR3nt: TGTGCCAGCAGTGACGGGGCAGGCTACGAGCAGTACTTC
CDR3aa: CASSDGAGYEQYF

d_gene: -
v_gene: TRBV4-1
j_gene: TRBJ1-1
abundance: -
CDR3nt: TGCGCCAGCAGCCAAGAGCGGGGAACCACTGAAGCTTTCTTT
CDR3aa: CASSQERGTTEAFF

d_gene: -
v_gene: TRBV27
j_gene: TRBJ1-4
abundance: -
CDR3nt: TGTGCCAGCAGTCCACTGGGAGATAATGAAAAACTGTTTTTT
CDR3aa: CASSPLGDNEKLFF

d_gene: -
v_gene: TRBV6-5
j_gene: TRBJ2-1
abundance: -
CDR3nt: TGTGCCAGCAGTTACTCGACGGGAGAGACGCACAATGAGCAGTTCTTC
CDR3aa: CASSYSTGETHNEQFF

d_gene: TRBD2
v_gene: TRBV4-1
j_gene: TRBJ2-1
abundance: -
CDR3nt: TGCGCCAGCAGCCAAGTTTTGCTAGCGGACAATGAGCAGTTCTTC
CDR3aa: CASSQVLLADNEQFF

d_gene: -
v_gene: TRBV10-1
j_gene: TRBJ1-3
abundance: -
CDR3nt: TGCGCCAGCAGTGCGGGAAACACCATATATTTT
CDR3aa: CASSAGNTIYF

d_gene: -
v_gene: TRBV28
j_gene: TRBJ1-4
abundance: -
CDR3nt: TGTGCCAGCTCCCTAATACCGGGACCTAATGAAAAACTGTTTTTT
CDR3aa: CASSLIPGPNEKLFF

d_gene: -
v_gene: TRBV5-8
j_gene: TRBJ1-4
abundance: once
CDR3nt: TGTGCCAGCAGCTTGGTAAGAGGGCCGCAGGAAAAACTGTTTTTT
CDR3aa: CASSLVRGPQEKLFF

d_gene: -
v_gene: TRBV19
j_gene: TRBJ2-5
abundance: -
CDR3nt: TGTGCCAGTAGTTCGGTGGGGGGTCCTAAAGAGACCCAGTACTTC
CDR3aa: CASSSVGGPKETQYF

d_gene: -
v_gene: TRBV2
j_gene: TRBJ1-5
abundance: once
CDR3nt: TGTGCCAGCAGTGAAGTACTTAACAATCAGCCCCAGCATTTT
CDR3aa: CASSEVLNNQPQHF

d_gene: -
v_gene: TRBV4-1
j_gene: TRBJ1-2
abundance: once
CDR3nt: TGCGCCAGCAGTTTCGACGGGACCTATGGCTACACCTTC
CDR3aa: CASSFDGTYGYTF

d_gene: TRBD2
v_gene: TRBV6-1
j_gene: TRBJ2-1
abundance: -
CDR3nt: TGTGCCAGCAGTGAAGCTGCGCTAGCGGGAAAAGGTGAGCAGTTCTTC
CDR3aa: CASSEAALAGKGEQFF